This T cell receptor (beta chain) was identified in a study of blood T cells in healthy people across ages. Study details: The template switching approach captured approximately one barcoded beta molecule for every two T cells.

In this sample, this clonotype turned up a few times. As yet, its antigen is unknown. The CDR3 totals 15 residues. The junction had 11 bases not matched to a gene; V was cut back by 5 bases and J by 8 bases. Looked up from germline, CDR1 is SGHVS and CDR2 is FNYEAQ. General observations from the study: Both naive CD4+ cell counts and diversity were greater in long-lived donors than in aged donors. Underestimates were what the diversity estimates from one million T cells were considered to be.

Alongside a J-beta primer mix, a sample-barcoded 5' primer served in a second PCR lasting 7 to 11 cycles. Using its own MiXCR run on the 5' RACE reads, TCRdb lists one record per CDR3 protein. Of about 670,000 distinct CDR3 sequences detected, under 65% appear once; the ten largest clones hold approximately 13%. Sequenced: blood. The chain recombines TRBV7-6 with TRBJ1-4, with TRBD1 identical over 7 bases. The receptor's source is a woman of 80 years or more in good health. CDR3 amino acids: CASSVTGAGDEKLFF. The CDR3 DNA follows: TGTGCCAGCAGCGTCACAGGGGCAGGGGACGAAAAACTGTTTTTT.